This T cell receptor beta chain was captured in a study of OX40 agonist ivuxolimab in advanced cancers. Turning to the study itself: A male proportion of around 86% was recorded, with mean age about 60 years and range about 23 to 90. Whole-study results and caveats: In general, CD8+ T cells held more expanded clones than CD4+ did, on average. Clonal expansion was seen in CD4+ and CD8+ blood T cells by week 6 at 0.1 to 3.0 mg/kg.

With regard to this clone: Its antigen is not identified.

Measured with immunoSEQ multiplex PCR; TCRdb has only the in-frame clones, and not every one. The table has under 110,000 clones, over 75% seen once; the top ten hold about 0.5%. The CDR3 sequence is 13 residues long. Germline values: CDR1 SGHDN, CDR2 FVKESK. Trimming stripped 5 bases from V and 7 bases from J, with 9 bases between. The receptor was isolated from an adult with an advanced solid tumor such as melanoma, head and neck, liver or kidney cancer. The sequenced sample was CD4+ or CD8+ T cells sorted from blood, obtained in a trial of the OX40 agonist ivuxolimab. The chain combines TRBV14 with TRBJ1-6; D unclear. CDR3 region: CASSYRGNSPLHF. For the CDR3, the DNA is TGTGCCAGCAGCTATCGTGGGAATTCACCCCTCCACTTT.